Reported below is one T cell receptor (beta chain). In this sample, this clone turned up once. Its binding antigen is unknown. Base qualities are missing; no much larger clone stands one base away. This sample was included in a study of blood T cell repertoires in COVID-19 (dated by TCRdb to 2018 to 2021). Some background on the complete study: Collaborator samples came from the United States, Italy and Spain and covered acute and convalescent phases of COVID-19. The material from the prospective study consisted of cDNA or gDNA derived from T cells, B-cell-depleted T cells, or PBMCs. Subjects who had been exposed to COVID-19, were actively infected with it, or had recovered from it provided the deeply sampled blood TCRbeta repertoires that made up the dataset. The repertoires were released in a freely available public database meant as a resource for research on the immune response to SARS-CoV-2. The samples were drawn from two sources: the first 160 participants of the ongoing ImmuneRACE study, and some 1,300 subjects contributed by 6 global collaborators. The sample metadata nearly always contained a de-identified subject ID, COVID-19 status, age in years and sex. Where available, HLA class I and class II types were taken from metadata supplied by the sample provider and were not determined by assay-based typing. Paper-wide results and their limitations: Clinical and demographic metadata were provided uncurated, with the amount varying by source and participant.

TCRbeta CDR3 regions were amplified from genomic DNA by means of the immunoSEQ Assay, a bias-controlled multiplex PCR. Regarding the original processing steps: Nucleated cell counts per sample were estimated from amplification of reference gene primers within the assay. To quantify the absolute abundance of each unique TCRbeta CDR3 rearrangement, sequence reads were collapsed and filtered. For each sample, productive Simpson clonality was calculated as the square root of Simpson's diversity index over productive rearrangements. TCRdb holds this immuneACCESS table with in-frame rearrangements only. Some clones are missing; in checked studies, unresolved V genes explain under half, and the rest has no known cause. That table is the source of V, J and clone size, and D and trimming were worked out from the DNA. This sample comprises about 33,000 clones, over 80% of them detected only once. Jointly, the top ten make up almost 10% of the sample.

Each collaborating institution followed its own protocols to collect whole blood in K2EDTA tubes. For TCRbeta analysis, collaborator samples were shipped as frozen whole blood, as isolated PBMCs, or as DNA extracted from either sample type. The receptor comes from a human donor with active COVID-19. The donor label of this sample is uncertain. The sequenced material came from peripheral blood.

The DNA reads TGTGCCTGGACCCAGGGGTTAGGGAACACTGAAGCTTTCTTT. Translation gives CAWTQGLGNTEAFF. The rearrangement joined TRBV30 to TRBJ1-1; TRBD1 might be the D gene, on 6 matching bases. CDR1 and CDR2 are drawn from the germline V gene (reference sequence): GTSNPN, SVGIG. From the cysteine through the phenylalanine, the CDR3 covers 14 amino acids. Of all the DNA, just the CDR3 is kept, 42 bases in frame from base 1. V loses 4 bases of germline sequence and J loses 1 base, and the interval between the two ends is 13 bases. With the portions outside the CDR3 filled from the reference TRBV30 and TRBJ1-1 genes, the complete variable region becomes SQTIHQWPATLVQPVGSPLSLECTVEGTSNPNLYWYRQAAGRGLQLLFYSVGIGQISSEVPQNLSASRPQDRQFILSSKKLLLSDSGFYLCAWTQGLGNTEAFFGQGTRLTVV.